The 14 T cell receptor beta chains presented below share a single source sample, sequenced in a study of blood T cell repertoires in COVID-19. Clones were sequenced by immunoSEQ multiplex PCR, and TCRdb holds only the in-frame ones, with some missing. Of some 160,000 clones listed, about 77% are singletons. Sequencing was performed on peripheral blood. The origin of the receptors is a woman of 80 years or more with acute or convalescent COVID-19.

The V gene is TRBV9, the J gene TRBJ2-1, with TRBD2 identical over 11 bases. Looked up from germline, CDR1 is SGDLS and CDR2 is YYNGEE. Germline trimming cut 4 bases from V and 4 bases from J; bases unmatched to any gene: 7. The CDR3 sequence is 16 residues long. The CDR3 DNA reads TGTGCCAGCAGCCCCTCCGGGACTAGCGGTTACAATGAGCAGTTCTTC. Protein sequence: CASSPSGTSGYNEQFF.

The rearrangement uses TRBV2 and TRBJ2-1; 12 bases map to TRBD2. CDR3 length: 16 residues. With V trimmed by 3 bases and J by 4 bases, 4 bases remained unmatched. Per the germline V gene, CDR1 is SNHLY and CDR2 is FYNNEI. For the CDR3, the DNA is TGTGCCAGCAGTGAGACTAGCGGGAGTAAGTACAATGAGCAGTTCTTC. Amino acid sequence: CASSETSGSKYNEQFF.

This clone has more than one count but fewer than ten. The chain has TRBV27 and TRBJ2-7; 9 bases match TRBD2. V was pared by 5 bases and J by 3 bases, with 2 bases of the junction left unmatched. CDR3 length: 13 amino acids. Germline V gene lookup returns CDR1 MNHEY and CDR2 SMNVEV (reference sequence). CDR3: CASSRAGGYEQYF. The CDR3 DNA follows: TGTGCCAGCAGTCGAGCGGGAGGCTACGAGCAGTACTTC.

The gene calls are TRBV19 and TRBJ1-1; maybe TRBD1 (5 bases). The germline CDR1 and CDR2 sequences are LNHDA and SQIVND (reference sequence). The CDR3 totals 14 residues. Trimming removed 3 bases at V and 1 base at J, with 9 bases between. The CDR3 here is CASSMGGSNTEAFF. In DNA, the CDR3 is TGTGCCAGTAGTATGGGGGGTTCGAACACTGAAGCTTTCTTT.

This clone was seen only a few times. The chain carries TRBV6-6 and TRBJ1-6; no clear D gene. The germline V gene encodes CDR1 MNHNY and CDR2 SVGAGI (reference sequence). CDR3 size: 13 residues. Trimming took off 11 bases at V and 7 bases at J, with 15 bases between the two ends. The CDR3 is CACTGDGNSPLHF. Here the CDR3 DNA reads TGTGCCTGCACGGGTGACGGGAATTCACCCCTCCACTTT.

The CDR3 here is CASSQGTRPQHF. In nucleotides, the CDR3 is TGTGCCAGCAGCCAAGGAACAAGGCCCCAGCATTTT. This rearrangement joins TRBV3-1 (or the pseudogene TRBV3-2) to TRBJ1-5, with D hard to call. CDR1 LGHDT and CDR2 YNNKEL come from the germline V gene (reference sequence). Trimming removed 1 base from V and 9 bases from J, with 7 bases in between. CDR3 length: 12 residues.

This chain links TRBV24-1 with TRBJ2-2, with a weak D call TRBD1 (7 bases). This CDR3 comprises 14 residues. Germline assignment: CDR1 KGHDR and CDR2 SFDVKD. The V end lost 7 bases, the J end lost 8 bases, and 16 bases lay between the germline ends. This CDR3 reads CATRGGQPNGELFF. The CDR3 region has the DNA TGTGCCACCAGGGGGGGACAGCCGAATGGGGAGCTGTTTTTT.

This clone has a handful of counts. The chain carries TRBV4-2 and TRBJ2-1; perhaps TRBD2 as D (7 bases). From germline, CDR1 is LGHNA and CDR2 YNFKEQ. V lost 0 bases and J lost 2, with 14 bases in between. The CDR3 sequence is 17 residues long. The CDR3 DNA follows: TGTGCCAGCAGCCAAGATCGGGGCGGGGGCACCTACAATGAGCAGTTCTTC. Amino acid sequence: CASSQDRGGGTYNEQFF.

The V and J genes are TRBV11-3 and TRBJ2-1; the match to TRBD2 covers 11 bases. Germline lookup yields CDR1 SGHNT and CDR2 YENEEA. The V gene end was trimmed by 0 bases and the J gene end by 3 bases; junction bases not matched to a gene: 10. The CDR3 totals 19 residues. The CDR3 is CASSLDPGTSGSLYNEQFF. The DNA for the CDR3 is TGTGCCAGCAGCTTAGATCCCGGAACTAGCGGGAGTCTCTACAATGAGCAGTTCTTC.

The chain uses TRBV29-1 and TRBJ1-1; TRBD1 matches 7 bases. The CDR3 loop spans 13 amino acids. The V segment lost 5 bases and the J segment 0 bases; nucleotides outside the gene matches: 3. Germline V gene data show CDR1 as SQVTM and CDR2 as ANQGSEA. CDR3 coding DNA: TGCAGCGTTCAGGGACAGATGAACACTGAAGCTTTCTTT. It specifies CSVQGQMNTEAFF.

V usage is TRBV27 and J usage is TRBJ2-1; the match to TRBD2 covers 13 bases. The CDR3 spans 15 residues. Trimming took 6 bases from V and 5 from J; bases not matched to a gene: 4. Germline-derived CDR1 and CDR2 are MNHEY and SMNVEV (reference sequence). DNA for the CDR3: TGTGCCAGCAGCCGAGGGACTAGCGGGAACAATGAGCAGTTCTTC. Protein product: CASSRGTSGNNEQFF.

The chain uses TRBV29-1 and TRBJ2-7, with 10 bases matching TRBD1. With V trimmed by 4 bases and J by 0 bases, 6 bases remained unmatched. Germline V gene data show CDR1 as SQVTM and CDR2 as ANQGSEA. The CDR3 is 15 amino acids. CDR3: CSVVGGQGSSYEQYF. CDR3 nucleotide sequence: TGCAGCGTTGTGGGGGGACAGGGGAGCTCCTACGAGCAGTACTTC.

The table lists this clone with many counts. The chain joins TRBV11-2 to TRBJ2-1; D gene ambiguous. Germline CDR1 is SGHAT and CDR2 is FQNNGV. The CDR3 is 11 amino acids. V lost 1 base and J 9 bases, leaving 4 bases between the germline ends. CDR3 bases: TGTGCCAGCAGCTTAGGCGGTGAGCAGTTCTTC. It yields the protein CASSLGGEQFF.

The V and J genes are TRBV7-6 and TRBJ1-2, with a weak D call TRBD1 (5 bases). Germline lookup yields CDR1 SGHVS and CDR2 FNYEAQ. V was pared by 5 bases and J by 10 bases, with 17 bases between. CDR3 length: 13 residues. The CDR3 DNA sequence: TGTGCCAGCAGCCAGGACACCGGACGTTACTACACCTTC. Its translation: CASSQDTGRYYTF.